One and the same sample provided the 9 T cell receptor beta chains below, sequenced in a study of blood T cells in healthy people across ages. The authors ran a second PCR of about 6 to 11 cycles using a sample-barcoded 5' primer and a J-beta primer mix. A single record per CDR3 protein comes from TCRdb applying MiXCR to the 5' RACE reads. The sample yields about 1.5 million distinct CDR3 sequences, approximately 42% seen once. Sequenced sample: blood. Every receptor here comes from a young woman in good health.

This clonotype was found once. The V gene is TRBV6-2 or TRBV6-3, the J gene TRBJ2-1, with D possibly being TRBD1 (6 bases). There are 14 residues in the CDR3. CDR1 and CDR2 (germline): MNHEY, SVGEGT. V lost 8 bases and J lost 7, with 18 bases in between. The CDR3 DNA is TGTGCCAGCCGACTACACCAGGGGTCAAATGAGCAGTTCTTC. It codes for CASRLHQGSNEQFF.

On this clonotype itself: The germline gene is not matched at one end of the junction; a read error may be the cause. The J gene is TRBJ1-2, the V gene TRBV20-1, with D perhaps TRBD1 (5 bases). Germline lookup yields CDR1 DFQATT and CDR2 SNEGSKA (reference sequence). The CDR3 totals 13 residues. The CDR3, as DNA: TGCAGTGCCTTACCGGGGGTGATCTATGGCGACACCTTC. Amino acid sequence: CSALPGVIYGDTF.

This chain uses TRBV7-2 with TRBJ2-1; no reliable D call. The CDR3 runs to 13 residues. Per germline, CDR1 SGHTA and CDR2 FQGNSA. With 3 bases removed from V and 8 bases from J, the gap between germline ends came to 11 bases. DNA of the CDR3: TGTGCCAGCAGCTTTAAGCGCCAGGATGAGCAGTTCTTC. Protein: CASSFKRQDEQFF.

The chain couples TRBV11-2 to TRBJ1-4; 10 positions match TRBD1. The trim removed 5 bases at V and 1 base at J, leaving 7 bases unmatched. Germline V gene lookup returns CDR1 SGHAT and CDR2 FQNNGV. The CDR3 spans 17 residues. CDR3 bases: TGTGCCAGCAGCCGACCAGACAGGGGGCTAACTAATGAAAAACTGTTTTTT. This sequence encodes CASSRPDRGLTNEKLFF.

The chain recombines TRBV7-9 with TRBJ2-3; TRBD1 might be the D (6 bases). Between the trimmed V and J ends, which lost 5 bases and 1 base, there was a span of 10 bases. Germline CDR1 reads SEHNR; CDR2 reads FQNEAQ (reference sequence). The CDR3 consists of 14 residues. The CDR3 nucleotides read TGTGCCAGCAGCATTTGGACAGGCACAGATACGCAGTATTTT. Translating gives CASSIWTGTDTQYF.

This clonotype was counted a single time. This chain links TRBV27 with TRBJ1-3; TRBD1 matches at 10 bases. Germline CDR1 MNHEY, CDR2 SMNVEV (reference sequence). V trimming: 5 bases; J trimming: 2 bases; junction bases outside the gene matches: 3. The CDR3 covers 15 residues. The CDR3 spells CASSPGTGAGNTIYF. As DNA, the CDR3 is TGTGCCAGCAGTCCCGGGACAGGGGCTGGAAACACCATATATTTT.

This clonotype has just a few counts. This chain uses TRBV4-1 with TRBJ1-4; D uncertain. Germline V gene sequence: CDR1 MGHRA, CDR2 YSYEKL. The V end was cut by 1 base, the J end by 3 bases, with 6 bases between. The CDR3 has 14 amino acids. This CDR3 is CASSQVQANEKLFF. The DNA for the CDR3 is TGCGCCAGCAGCCAAGTGCAGGCTAATGAAAAACTGTTTTTT.

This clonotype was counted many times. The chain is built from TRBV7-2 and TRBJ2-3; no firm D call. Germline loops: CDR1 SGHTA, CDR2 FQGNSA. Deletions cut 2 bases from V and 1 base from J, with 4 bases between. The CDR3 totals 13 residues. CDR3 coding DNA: TGTGCCAGCAGCTTACAGCGCACAGATACGCAGTATTTT. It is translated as CASSLQRTDTQYF.

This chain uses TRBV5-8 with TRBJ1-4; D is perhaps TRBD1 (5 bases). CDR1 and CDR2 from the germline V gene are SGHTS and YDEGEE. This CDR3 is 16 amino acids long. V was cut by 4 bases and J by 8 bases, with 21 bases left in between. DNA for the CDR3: TGTGCCAGCAGCCCCCGGCTGGGCAGGGTTGTGGAAAAACTGTTTTTT. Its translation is CASSPRLGRVVEKLFF.